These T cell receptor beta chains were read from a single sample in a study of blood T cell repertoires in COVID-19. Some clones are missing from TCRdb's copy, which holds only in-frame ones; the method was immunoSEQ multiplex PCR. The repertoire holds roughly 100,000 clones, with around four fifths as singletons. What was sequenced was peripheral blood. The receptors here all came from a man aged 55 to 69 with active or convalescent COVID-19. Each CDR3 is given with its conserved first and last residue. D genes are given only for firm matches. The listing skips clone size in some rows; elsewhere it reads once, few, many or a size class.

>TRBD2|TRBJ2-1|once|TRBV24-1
TGTGCCACCAATAGCGGGAGTAGATATGAGCAGTTCTTC
CATNSGSRYEQFF
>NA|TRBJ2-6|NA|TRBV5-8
TGTGCCAGCAGCTTGGGCCCGGTCTCTGGGGCCAACGTCCTGACTTTC
CASSLGPVSGANVLTF
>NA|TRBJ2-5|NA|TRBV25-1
TGTGCCAGCAGTGATCGGGTTGGAGGGGTCGGGGAGACCCAGTACTTC
CASSDRVGGVGETQYF
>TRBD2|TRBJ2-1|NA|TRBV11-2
TGTGCCAGCAGCTTGGATGGACTAGCGGGCCCAAATGAGCAGTTCTTC
CASSLDGLAGPNEQFF
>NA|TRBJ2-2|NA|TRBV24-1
TGTGCCACCAGTGACTCCGGACAGCCCACCGGGGAGCTGTTTTTT
CATSDSGQPTGELFF
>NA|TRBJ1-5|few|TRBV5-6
TGTGCCAGCAGCCAGGGGCCGGCAGAGGCCCGTCAGCCCCAGCATTTT
CASSQGPAEARQPQHF
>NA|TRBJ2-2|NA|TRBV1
TGCACCAGCAGCCAGGGCGATACTAGCGAGAGGACCGGGGAGCTGTTTTTT
CTSSQGDTSERTGELFF
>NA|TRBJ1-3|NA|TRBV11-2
TGTGCCAGCAGCCTGGGGCAGACCCGCTCTGGAAACACCATATATTTT
CASSLGQTRSGNTIYF
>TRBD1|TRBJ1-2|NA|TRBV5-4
TGTGCCAGCAGCTTGGCCGGGGACAGGGCATATGGCTACACCTTC
CASSLAGDRAYGYTF
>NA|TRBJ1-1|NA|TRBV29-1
TGCAGCGCCCCGGGGGGGGGACGACACACTGAAGCTTTCTTT
CSAPGGGRHTEAFF
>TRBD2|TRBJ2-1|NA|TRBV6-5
TGTGCCAGCAAGAGCGGGAGCTCCTACAATGAGCAGTTCTTC
CASKSGSSYNEQFF
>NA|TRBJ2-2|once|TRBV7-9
TGTGCCAGCAGCATAGCAGGGCTAGCGGGGGAGCTGTTTTTT
CASSIAGLAGELFF
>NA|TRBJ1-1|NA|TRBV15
TGTGCCACCAGCGCTAGAGGGGGGAACACTGAAGCTTTCTTT
CATSARGGNTEAFF
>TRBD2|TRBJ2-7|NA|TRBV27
TGTGCCAGCAGTTTAACTACTAGCGGGTCTTCTCAGTACTTC
CASSLTTSGSSQYF
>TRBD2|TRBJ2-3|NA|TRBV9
TGTGCCAGCAGCGTAGGCCTAGCGGGAGGGCCAGATACGCAGTATTTT
CASSVGLAGGPDTQYF
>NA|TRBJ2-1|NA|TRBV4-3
TGCGCCAGCAGCCGAATTCTAGCGAATGTATACAATGAGCAGTTCTTC
CASSRILANVYNEQFF
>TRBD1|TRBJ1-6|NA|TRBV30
TGTGCCGGAACACTGACAGGGAATAATTCACCCCTCCACTTT
CAGTLTGNNSPLHF
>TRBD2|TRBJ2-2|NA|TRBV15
TGTGCCACCAGCAGAACCGCGGGAGTACCCGGGGAGCTGTTTTTT
CATSRTAGVPGELFF
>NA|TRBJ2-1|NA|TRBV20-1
TGCAGTGCTAAGACTACGGATGAGCAGTTCTTC
CSAKTTDEQFF
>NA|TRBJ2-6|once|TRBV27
TGTGCCAGCAGTTTTCGGAGGGGTGGGGCCAACGTCCTGACTTTC
CASSFRRGGANVLTF
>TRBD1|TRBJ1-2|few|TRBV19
TGTGCCAGTAGGGGGACAGGGGAAAGAGCCATGTACTATGGCTACACCTTC
CASRGTGERAMYYGYTF
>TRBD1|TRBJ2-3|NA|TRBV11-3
TGTGCCAGCAGCCTCCGGACAGGCTTCACAGATACGCAGTATTTT
CASSLRTGFTDTQYF
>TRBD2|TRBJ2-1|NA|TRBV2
TGTGCCAGCAGTTCCCCGCGGGAGGGCCGGAATGAGCAGTTCTTC
CASSSPREGRNEQFF
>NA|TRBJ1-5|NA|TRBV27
TGTGCCAGCAGTTTAGAGGGAGCCCGCAATCAGCCCCAGCATTTT
CASSLEGARNQPQHF
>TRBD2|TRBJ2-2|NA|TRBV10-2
TGCGCCACCAGGACTAGCGGGGAGACCGGGGAGCTGTTTTTT
CATRTSGETGELFF
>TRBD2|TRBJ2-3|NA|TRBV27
TGTGCCAGCAGTTTACCCGGACTAGCGGGAGATACGCAGTATTTT
CASSLPGLAGDTQYF
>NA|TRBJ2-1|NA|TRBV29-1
TGCAGCTCAACAGGGCCCTCCTACAATGAGCAGTTCTTC
CSSTGPSYNEQFF
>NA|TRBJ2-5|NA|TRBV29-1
TGCAGCGTTGAAGATTGGCGGCGCGACCAAGAGACCCAGTACTTC
CSVEDWRRDQETQYF
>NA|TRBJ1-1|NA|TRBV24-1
TGTGCCACCAGTGTCCCCTCGGGGGAAGCTTTCTTT
CATSVPSGEAFF
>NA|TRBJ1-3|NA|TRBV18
TGTGCCAGCTCCCCGGTACAGGACTCTGGAAACACCATATATTTT
CASSPVQDSGNTIYF
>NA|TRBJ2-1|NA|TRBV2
TGTGCCAGCAGGGTAATTAGCTCCTACAATGAGCAGTTCTTC
CASRVISSYNEQFF
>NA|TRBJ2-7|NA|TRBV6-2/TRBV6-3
TGTGCCAGCAGTTACGGTGCGGACCCGGGAGAGCAGTACTTC
CASSYGADPGEQYF
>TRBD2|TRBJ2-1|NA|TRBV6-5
TGTGCCAGCAGTTGGAGTAGCGGGAGCGGTGAGCAGTTCTTC
CASSWSSGSGEQFF
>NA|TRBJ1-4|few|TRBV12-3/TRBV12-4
TGTGCCAGCCGGGGGGTTGGGGAAAAACTGTTTTTT
CASRGVGEKLFF
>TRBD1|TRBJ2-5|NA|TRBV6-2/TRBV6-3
TGTGCCAGCAGTTTCCCGGACAGGGGGCCTATAGAGACCCAGTACTTC
CASSFPDRGPIETQYF
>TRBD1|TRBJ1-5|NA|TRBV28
TGTGCCAGCAGTTTAACACAGGGGGCTCACCAGCCCCAGCATTTT
CASSLTQGAHQPQHF
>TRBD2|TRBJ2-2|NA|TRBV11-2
TGTGCCAGCAGCCCGACTAGCGGGAGCCCCGGGGAGCTGTTTTTT
CASSPTSGSPGELFF
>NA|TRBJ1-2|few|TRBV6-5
TGTGCCAGCAGTTACGAGCGGAGAGTAAGGGGCTACACCTTC
CASSYERRVRGYTF
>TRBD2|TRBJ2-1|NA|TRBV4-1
TGCGCCAGCAGCCGACTAGCGGGAGGCTACAATGAGCAGTTCTTC
CASSRLAGGYNEQFF
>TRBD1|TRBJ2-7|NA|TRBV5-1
TGCGCCAGCAGCTTGGGACAGGGGGCTAACGAGCAGTACTTC
CASSLGQGANEQYF
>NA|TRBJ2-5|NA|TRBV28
TGTGCCAGCAGTTTACCGGGGGCGGGGGCGGAGACCCAGTACTTC
CASSLPGAGAETQYF
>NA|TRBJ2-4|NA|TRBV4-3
TGCGCCAGCAGCCGGAACCCCCCGGGCAGGGGTGCAAACATTCAGTACTTC
CASSRNPPGRGANIQYF
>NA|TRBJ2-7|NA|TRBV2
TGTGCCAGCACATCAGGGCTCAACGAGCAGTACTTC
CASTSGLNEQYF
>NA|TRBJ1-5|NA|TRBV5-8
TGTGCCAGCAGCCCTTCGGGCCTGGGAGGACAGCCCCAGCATTTT
CASSPSGLGGQPQHF
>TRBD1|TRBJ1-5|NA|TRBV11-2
TGTGCCAGCAGCTTAAGGGGGCGGAACGATCAGCCCCAGCATTTT
CASSLRGRNDQPQHF
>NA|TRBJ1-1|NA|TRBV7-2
TGTGCCAGCAGCTTGGCAGGGCAGTCTGAAGCTTTCTTT
CASSLAGQSEAFF
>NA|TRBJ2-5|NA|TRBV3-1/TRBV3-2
TGTGCCAGTAACGGAAGGACAGTACAAGAGACCCAGTACTTC
CASNGRTVQETQYF
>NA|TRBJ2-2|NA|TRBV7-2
TGTGCCAGCAGCTTAGGGCGACAGACGAACACCGGGGAGCTGTTTTTT
CASSLGRQTNTGELFF
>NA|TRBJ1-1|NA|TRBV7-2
TGTGCCAGCAGCGTACAGGGTATGAACACTGAAGCTTTCTTT
CASSVQGMNTEAFF
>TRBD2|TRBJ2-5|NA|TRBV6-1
TGTGCCAGCAGTGAAGATGCGGGAGGATGGGAGACCCAGTACTTC
CASSEDAGGWETQYF
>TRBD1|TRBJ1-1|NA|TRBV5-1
TGCGCCAGCAGCCGGGACAGGCTGAACACTGAAGCTTTCTTT
CASSRDRLNTEAFF
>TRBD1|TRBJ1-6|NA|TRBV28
TGTGCCAGCAGGGGGCACAGGGGTAATTCACCCCTCCACTTT
CASRGHRGNSPLHF
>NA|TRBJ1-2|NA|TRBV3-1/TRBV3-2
TGTGCCAGCAGCCCCAGGGACAATTATGGCTACACCTTC
CASSPRDNYGYTF
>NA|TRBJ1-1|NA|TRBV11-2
TGTGCCAGCAGCTTAGATAGCGGGGGAGTGGTGAACACTGAAGCTTTCTTT
CASSLDSGGVVNTEAFF
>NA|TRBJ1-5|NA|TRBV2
TGTGCCAGCAGTGCGGTTGAGAATCAGCCCCAGCATTTT
CASSAVENQPQHF
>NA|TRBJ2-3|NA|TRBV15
TGTGCCACCAGCAGTGATACAGTTATCACAGATACGCAGTATTTT
CATSSDTVITDTQYF